This TCR beta chain originates from a study of shared clonotypes between healthy human individuals. Whole-study context: Researchers drew samples from two women and three men aged 18 to 49. Study observations and caveats: Since donors were few, the genetic and exposure-history diversity represented was limited.

Sequencing used immunoSEQ multiplex PCR; TCRdb keeps in-frame clones, though not all of them. This sample has about 560,000 clones, with about 80% found just once. Recent vaccinations or acute infections were absent in the healthy HIV-negative adult donors. Concerning this clone itself: Its antigen is still unknown. The same CDR3 arises from other DNA sequences in this sample as well.

The receptor's source is a woman aged 40-49 years in good health. Some clones in this sample may be carry-over from other donors' samples. Material: PBMCs.

The CDR3 nucleotides are TGTGCCAGCTCACCCGGGCAGGGTACCTACGAGCAGTACTTC. Translated: CASSPGQGTYEQYF. The rearrangement uses TRBV18 and TRBJ2-7; maybe TRBD1 (5 bases). V lost 3 bases and J lost 2, with 11 bases in between. Germline V CDR1 and CDR2: KGHSH, LQKENI. CDR3 length: 14 amino acids.